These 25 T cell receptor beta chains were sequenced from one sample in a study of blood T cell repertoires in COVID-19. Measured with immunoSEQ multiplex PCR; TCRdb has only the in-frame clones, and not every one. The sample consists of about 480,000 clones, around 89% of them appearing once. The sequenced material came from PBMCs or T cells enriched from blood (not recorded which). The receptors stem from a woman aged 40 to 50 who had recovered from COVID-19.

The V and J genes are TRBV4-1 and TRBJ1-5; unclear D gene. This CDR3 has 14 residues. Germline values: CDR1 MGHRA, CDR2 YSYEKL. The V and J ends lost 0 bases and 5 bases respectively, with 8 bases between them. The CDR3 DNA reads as TGCGCCAGCAGCCAAGATGTCCCAGATCAGCCCCAGCATTTT. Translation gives CASSQDVPDQPQHF.

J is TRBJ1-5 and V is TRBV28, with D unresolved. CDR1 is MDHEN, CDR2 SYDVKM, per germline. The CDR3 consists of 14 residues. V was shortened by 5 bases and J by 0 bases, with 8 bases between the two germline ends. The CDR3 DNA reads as TGTGCCAGCAGTATCGGGGTTAGCAATCAGCCCCAGCATTTT. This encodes CASSIGVSNQPQHF.

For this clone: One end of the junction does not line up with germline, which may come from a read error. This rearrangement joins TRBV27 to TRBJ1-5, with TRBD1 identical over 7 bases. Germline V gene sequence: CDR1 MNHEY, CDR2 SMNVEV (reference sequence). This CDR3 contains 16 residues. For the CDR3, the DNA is TGTACCAGCAGTTCCACGACAGGGTGGAACGCTCAGCCCCAGCATTTT. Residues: CTSSSTTGWNAQPQHF.

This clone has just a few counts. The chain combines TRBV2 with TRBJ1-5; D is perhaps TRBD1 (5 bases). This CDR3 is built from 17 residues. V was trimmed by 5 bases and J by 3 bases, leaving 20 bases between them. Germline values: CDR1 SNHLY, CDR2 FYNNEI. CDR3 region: CASSLTRGAWVNQPQHF. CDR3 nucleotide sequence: TGTGCCAGCAGTCTTACAAGGGGCGCTTGGGTCAATCAGCCCCAGCATTTT.

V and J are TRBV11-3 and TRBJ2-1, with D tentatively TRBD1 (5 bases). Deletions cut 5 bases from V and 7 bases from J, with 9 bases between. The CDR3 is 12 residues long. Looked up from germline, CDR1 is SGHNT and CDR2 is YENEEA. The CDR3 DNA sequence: TGTGCCAGCAGCCTCAACAGGAATGAGCAGTTCTTC. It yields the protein CASSLNRNEQFF.

The CDR3 spells CASSLDPRGDYGYTF. The CDR3 nucleotides read TGTGCCAGCAGCTTAGATCCGCGCGGGGACTATGGCTACACCTTC. The chain joins TRBV11-3 to TRBJ1-2; D gene uncertain. The CDR3 has 15 residues. Germline loops: CDR1 SGHNT, CDR2 YENEEA. V dropped 0 bases and J dropped 3 bases, with 11 bases sitting between them.

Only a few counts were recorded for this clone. The CDR3 DNA follows: TGCAGTGCTAACCGTGCGGCGCAGTTCTTC. Protein: CSANRAAQFF. The V gene is TRBV20-1, the J gene TRBJ2-1; D call uncertain. With 4 bases removed from V and 12 bases from J, the gap between germline ends came to 10 bases. This CDR3 region has 10 residues. Germline V gene lookup returns CDR1 DFQATT and CDR2 SNEGSKA (reference sequence).

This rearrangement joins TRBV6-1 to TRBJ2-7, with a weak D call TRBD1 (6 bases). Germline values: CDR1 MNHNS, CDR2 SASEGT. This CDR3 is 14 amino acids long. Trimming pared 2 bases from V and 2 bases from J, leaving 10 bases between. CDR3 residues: CASSELGQPYEQYF. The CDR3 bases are TGTGCCAGCAGTGAACTGGGACAACCCTACGAGCAGTACTTC.

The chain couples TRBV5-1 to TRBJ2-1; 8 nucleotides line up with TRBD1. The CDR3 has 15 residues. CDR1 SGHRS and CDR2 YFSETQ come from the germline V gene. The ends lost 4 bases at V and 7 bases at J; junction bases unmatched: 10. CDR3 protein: CASSPLGTGNNEQFF. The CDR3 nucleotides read TGCGCCAGCAGCCCCCTCGGGACAGGTAATAATGAGCAGTTCTTC. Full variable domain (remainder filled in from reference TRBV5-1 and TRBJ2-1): KAGVTQTPRYLIKTRGQQVTLSCSPISGHRSVSWYQQTPGQGLQFLFEYFSETQRNKGNFPGRFSGRQFSNSRSEMNVSTLELGDSALYLCASSPLGTGNNEQFFGPGTRLTVL.

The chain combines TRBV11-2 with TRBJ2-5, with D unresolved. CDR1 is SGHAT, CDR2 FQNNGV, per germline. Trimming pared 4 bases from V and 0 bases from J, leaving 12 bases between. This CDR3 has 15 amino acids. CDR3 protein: CASSSMTDNQETQYF. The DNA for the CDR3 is TGTGCCAGCAGCTCCATGACCGACAACCAAGAGACCCAGTACTTC.

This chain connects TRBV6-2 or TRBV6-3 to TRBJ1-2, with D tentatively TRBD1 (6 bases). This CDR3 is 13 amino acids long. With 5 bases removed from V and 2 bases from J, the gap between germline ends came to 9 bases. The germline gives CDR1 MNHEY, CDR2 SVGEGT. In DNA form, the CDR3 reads TGTGCCAGCAGTCCCCAGGGGAACTATGGCTACACCTTC. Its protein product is CASSPQGNYGYTF.

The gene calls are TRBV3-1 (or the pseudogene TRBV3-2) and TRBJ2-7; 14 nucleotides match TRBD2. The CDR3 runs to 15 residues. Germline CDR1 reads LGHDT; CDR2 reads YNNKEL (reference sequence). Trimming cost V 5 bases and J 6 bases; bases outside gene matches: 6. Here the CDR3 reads CASSGGLAGVGEQYF. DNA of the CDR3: TGTGCCAGCAGCGGGGGACTAGCGGGAGTGGGCGAGCAGTACTTC.

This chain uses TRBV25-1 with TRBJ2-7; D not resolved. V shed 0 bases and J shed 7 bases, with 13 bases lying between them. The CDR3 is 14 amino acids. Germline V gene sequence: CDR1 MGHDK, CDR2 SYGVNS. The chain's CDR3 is CASSEYGRNGEQYF. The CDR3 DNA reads TGTGCCAGCAGTGAATATGGGCGTAATGGGGAGCAGTACTTC.

CDR3 sequence reads: CASSPQGTITEAFF. CDR3 nucleotides: TGCGCCAGCAGCCCACAGGGGACGATCACTGAAGCTTTCTTT. The rearrangement uses TRBV5-1 and TRBJ1-1; 7 bases fit TRBD1. The CDR3 length is 14 residues. Germline CDR1 reads SGHRS; CDR2 reads YFSETQ. The V gene end was trimmed by 4 bases and the J gene end by 4 bases; junction bases not matched to a gene: 7.

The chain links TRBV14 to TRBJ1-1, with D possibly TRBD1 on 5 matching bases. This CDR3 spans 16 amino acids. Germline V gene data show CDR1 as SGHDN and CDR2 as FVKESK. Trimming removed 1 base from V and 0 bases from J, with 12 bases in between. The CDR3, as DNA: TGTGCCAGCAGCCAAGCGCAGGGCCTCATGAACACTGAAGCTTTCTTT. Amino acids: CASSQAQGLMNTEAFF.

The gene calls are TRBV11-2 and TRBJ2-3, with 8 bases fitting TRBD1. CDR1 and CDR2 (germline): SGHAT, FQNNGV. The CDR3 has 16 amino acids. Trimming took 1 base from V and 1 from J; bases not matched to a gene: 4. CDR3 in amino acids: CASSLGATGGTDTQYF. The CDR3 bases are TGTGCCAGCAGCTTAGGGGCGACAGGGGGCACAGATACGCAGTATTTT.

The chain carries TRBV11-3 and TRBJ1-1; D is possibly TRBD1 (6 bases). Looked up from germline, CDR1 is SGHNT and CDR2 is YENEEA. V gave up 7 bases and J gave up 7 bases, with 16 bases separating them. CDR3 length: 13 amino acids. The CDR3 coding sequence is TGTGCCAGCACCGGGGACACGATGGGTGAAGCTTTCTTT. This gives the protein CASTGDTMGEAFF.

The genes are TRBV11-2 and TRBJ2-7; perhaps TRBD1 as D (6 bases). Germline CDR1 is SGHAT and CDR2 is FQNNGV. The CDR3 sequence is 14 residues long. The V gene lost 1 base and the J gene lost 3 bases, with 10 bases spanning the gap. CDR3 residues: CASSLVQGGYEQYF. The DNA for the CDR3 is TGTGCCAGCAGCTTAGTGCAAGGGGGCTACGAGCAGTACTTC.

The CDR3 region has the DNA TGTGCCAGCAGCTCAACCGCGGCGAGCAATCAGCCCCAGCATTTT. Encoded protein: CASSSTAASNQPQHF. This chain uses TRBV5-8 with TRBJ1-5; D is unresolved. Germline V gives CDR1 SGHTS, CDR2 YDEGEE. V dropped 3 bases and J dropped 1 base, with 11 bases sitting between them. The CDR3 runs 15 residues.

The DNA of the CDR3 is TGTGCCAGCAGCTTCCTCAGGGGGCATGAGCAGTTCTTC. Translation gives CASSFLRGHEQFF. J is TRBJ2-1 and V is TRBV7-6; 8 bases map to TRBD1. This CDR3 is built from 13 residues. Losses at the gene ends were 3 bases for V and 8 bases for J; bases not matched to a gene: 3. CDR1 and CDR2 (germline): SGHVS, FNYEAQ.

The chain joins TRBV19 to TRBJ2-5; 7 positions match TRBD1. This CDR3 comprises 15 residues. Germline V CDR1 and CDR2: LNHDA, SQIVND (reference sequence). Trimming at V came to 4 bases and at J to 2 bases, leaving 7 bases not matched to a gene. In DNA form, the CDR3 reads TGTGCCAGTAGTACCTTCGCGACAGGGCAAGAGACCCAGTACTTC. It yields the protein CASSTFATGQETQYF.

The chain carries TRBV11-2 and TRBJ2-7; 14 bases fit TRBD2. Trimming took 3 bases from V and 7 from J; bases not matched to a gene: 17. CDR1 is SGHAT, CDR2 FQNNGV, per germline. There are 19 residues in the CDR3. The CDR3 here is CASSFTFSGTSGRREEQYF. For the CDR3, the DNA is TGTGCCAGCAGCTTCACCTTCTCCGGGACTAGCGGGAGACGTGAGGAGCAGTACTTC. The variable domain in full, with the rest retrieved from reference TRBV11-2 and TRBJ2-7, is EAGVAQSPRYKIIEKRQSVAFWCNPISGHATLYWYQQILGQGPKLLIQFQNNGVVDDSQLPKDRFSAERLKGVDSTLKIQPAKLEDSAVYLCASSFTFSGTSGRREEQYFGPGTRLTVT.

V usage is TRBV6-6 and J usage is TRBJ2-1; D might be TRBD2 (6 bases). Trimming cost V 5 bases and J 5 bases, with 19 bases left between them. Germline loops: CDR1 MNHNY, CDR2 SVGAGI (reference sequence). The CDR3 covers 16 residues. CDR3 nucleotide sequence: TGTGCCAGCAGTGTCGCCGCGGGATCCAGGAACAATGAGCAGTTCTTC. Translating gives CASSVAAGSRNNEQFF.

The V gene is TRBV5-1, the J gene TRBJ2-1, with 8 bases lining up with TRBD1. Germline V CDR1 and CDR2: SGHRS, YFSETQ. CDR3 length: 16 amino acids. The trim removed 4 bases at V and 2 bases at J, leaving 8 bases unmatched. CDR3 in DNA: TGCGCCAGCAGCGTTTCGTCAGGGGGCCCCTACAATGAGCAGTTCTTC. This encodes CASSVSSGGPYNEQFF.

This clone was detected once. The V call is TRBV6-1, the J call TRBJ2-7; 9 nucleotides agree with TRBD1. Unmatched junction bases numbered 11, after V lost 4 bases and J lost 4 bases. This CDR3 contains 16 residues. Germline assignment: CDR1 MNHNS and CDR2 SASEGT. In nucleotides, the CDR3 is TGTGCCAGCAGTGGCAGGTGGGGACAGGGACTTTACGAGCAGTACTTC. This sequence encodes CASSGRWGQGLYEQYF.